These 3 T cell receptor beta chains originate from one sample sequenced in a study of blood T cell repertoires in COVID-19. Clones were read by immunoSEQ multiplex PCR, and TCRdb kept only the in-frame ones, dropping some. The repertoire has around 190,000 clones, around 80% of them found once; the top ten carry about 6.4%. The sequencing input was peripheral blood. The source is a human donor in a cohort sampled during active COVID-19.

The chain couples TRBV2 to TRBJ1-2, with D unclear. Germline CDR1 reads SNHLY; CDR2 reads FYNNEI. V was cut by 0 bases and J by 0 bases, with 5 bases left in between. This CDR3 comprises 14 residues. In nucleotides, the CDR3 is TGTGCCAGCAGTGAAGCCGTTACTAACTATGGCTACACCTTC. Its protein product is CASSEAVTNYGYTF.

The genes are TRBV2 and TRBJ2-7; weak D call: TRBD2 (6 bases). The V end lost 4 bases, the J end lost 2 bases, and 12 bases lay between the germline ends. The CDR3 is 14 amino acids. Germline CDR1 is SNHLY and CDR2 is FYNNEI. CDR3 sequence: CASSGLDRTYEQYF. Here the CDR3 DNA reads TGTGCCAGCAGTGGACTAGATCGAACCTACGAGCAGTACTTC. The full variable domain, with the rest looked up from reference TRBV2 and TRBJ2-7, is EPEVTQTPSHQVTQMGQEVILRCVPISNHLYFYWYRQILGQKVEFLVSFYNNEISEKSEIFDDQFSVERPDGSNFTLKIRSTKLEDSAMYFCASSGLDRTYEQYFGPGTRLTVT.

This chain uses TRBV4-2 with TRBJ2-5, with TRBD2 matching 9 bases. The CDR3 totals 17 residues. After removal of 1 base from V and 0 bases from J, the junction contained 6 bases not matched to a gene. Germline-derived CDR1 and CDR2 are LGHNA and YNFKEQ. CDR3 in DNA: TGTGCCAGCAGCCAAGTCGCAAGCGGGGGGTACCAAGAGACCCAGTACTTC. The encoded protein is CASSQVASGGYQETQYF.